These 3 T cell receptor beta chains originate from one sample sequenced in a study of control samples from healthy donors and cancer patients (dated by TCRdb to about 2020). Library construction relied on the immunoSEQ multiplex PCR assay. The source is immuneACCESS, and TCRdb retained only in-frame sequences with V and J called. Part of the clones is not carried over; for the studies checked, unresolved V genes explain less than half of this, and the remainder is unexplained. Recorded for this sample are 53,000 or so clones; 87% of them occurred a single time. The top ten constitute 11% to 15% of the sample. Sequenced material: PBMCs. Receptors originate from a man in his 60s with head and neck cancer.

In its sample, this clone was seen a few times. The chain carries TRBV12-3 or TRBV12-4 and TRBJ2-3; D possibly corresponds to TRBD2 (6 bases). This CDR3 spans 12 amino acids. The ends were cut back, 3 bases at V and 8 bases at J, with 9 bases in the middle. The CDR3 loop reads CASSFVEGTQYF. The DNA of the CDR3 is TGTGCCAGCAGTTTCGTGGAGGGTACGCAGTATTTT.

CDR3 amino acids: CASTQAGPETQYF. In nucleotides, the CDR3 is TGCGCCAGCACCCAAGCTGGCCCAGAGACCCAGTACTTC. V and J are TRBV5-1 and TRBJ2-5, with D unresolved. Trimming removed 6 bases at V and 4 bases at J, with 13 bases between. This CDR3 has 13 amino acids. Germline V lookup: CDR1 SGHRS, CDR2 YFSETQ.

Notes on this clone: In the same sample, other DNA sequences code for this CDR3. The chain has TRBV5-1 and TRBJ1-1; D call uncertain. From germline, CDR1 is SGHRS and CDR2 YFSETQ. This CDR3 has 14 residues. V shed 0 bases and J shed 0 bases, with 6 bases lying between them. Here the CDR3 reads CASSLGGMNTEAFF. The CDR3 DNA reads as TGCGCCAGCAGCTTGGGAGGGATGAACACTGAAGCTTTCTTT.